A single sample gave rise to the 27 T cell receptor beta chains below, sequenced in a study of blood T cells in healthy people across ages. Next came a second PCR, run for about 6 to 12 cycles, which used a sample-barcoded 5' primer along with a J-beta primer mix. Via MiXCR, TCRdb re-called the 5' RACE reads, giving one row per CDR3 protein. The profile covers nearly 1 million distinct CDR3 sequences, with roughly 51% appearing a single time and roughly a fifth taken by the ten largest. The source material was blood. Receptors were obtained from a woman aged 60-75 years in good health.

V and J are TRBV27 and TRBJ2-3, with D perhaps TRBD1 or TRBD2 (5 bases each). This CDR3 is built from 14 residues. Germline V lookup: CDR1 MNHEY, CDR2 SMNVEV (reference sequence). The germline V and J ends were trimmed by 7 bases and 5 bases, with 16 bases remaining between them. CDR3 sequence reads: CASKYGARGDTQYF. In DNA, the CDR3 is TGTGCCAGCAAATACGGGGCTAGGGGAGATACGCAGTATTTT.

This clonotype was counted only a few times. The chain has TRBV27 and TRBJ2-3; 8 positions match TRBD2. Per germline, CDR1 MNHEY and CDR2 SMNVEV (reference sequence). The ends lost 5 bases at V and 0 bases at J; junction bases unmatched: 16. The CDR3 totals 19 residues. CDR3 protein: CASSGLVPTSEFSTDTQYF. In DNA, the CDR3 is TGTGCCAGCAGTGGGTTGGTTCCGACTAGCGAGTTTAGCACAGATACGCAGTATTTT.

Only a few counts were recorded for this clonotype. The J gene is TRBJ2-4, the V gene TRBV29-1, with 10 nucleotides matching TRBD2. Germline loops: CDR1 SQVTM, CDR2 ANQGSEA. V shed 7 bases, J shed 12 bases, and the junction held 9 bases outside the gene matches. CDR3 length equals 12 residues. CDR3 in amino acids: CSGRTSGLTQYF. Here the CDR3 DNA reads TGCAGCGGGCGGACTAGCGGCCTGACTCAGTACTTC.

V usage is TRBV5-1 and J usage is TRBJ2-1, with D unclear. This CDR3 has 13 residues. Per the germline V gene, CDR1 is SGHRS and CDR2 is YFSETQ. V was shortened by 3 bases and J by 9 bases, with 13 bases between the two germline ends. The CDR3 spells CASSSATASEQFF. The CDR3 DNA is TGCGCCAGCAGCTCCGCGACCGCAAGTGAGCAGTTCTTC.

In the case of this clonotype: A clone one base away is much larger, so this may be a read error. The chain employs TRBV3-1 and TRBJ2-7; D remains ambiguous. Trimming cost V 5 bases and J 5 bases, with 16 bases left between them. The CDR3 has 14 residues. In germline, CDR1 is LGHDT, CDR2 YNNKEL (reference sequence). The chain's CDR3 is CASSRAEISDEQYF. The CDR3 DNA reads as TGTGCCAGCAGCAGGGCAGAAATATCCGACGAGCAGTACTTC.

The gene calls are TRBV27 and TRBJ2-7, with D possibly being TRBD1 or TRBD2 (5 bases each). The CDR3 runs to 15 residues. Germline CDR1 MNHEY, CDR2 SMNVEV (reference sequence). V was shortened by 6 bases and J by 7 bases, with 22 bases between the two germline ends. DNA of the CDR3: TGTGCCAGCAGACCCACTAGGGGCGTTTGGAATGAGCAGTACTTC. Residues: CASRPTRGVWNEQYF.

V gene TRBV20-1 combines with J gene TRBJ2-5; D possibly corresponds to TRBD2 (6 bases). The J call may be incorrect, as the DNA end agrees better with TRBJ2-7. The CDR3 loop spans 14 amino acids. CDR1 DFQATT and CDR2 SNEGSKA come from the germline V gene (reference sequence). The CDR3: CSARARRGRVEQYF. CDR3 nucleotides: TGCAGTGCTAGAGCCAGGAGGGGTCGGGTCGAGCAGTACTTC.

The chain couples TRBV20-1 to TRBJ2-5; D is possibly TRBD2 (5 bases). The CDR3 loop spans 14 amino acids. The V gene's germline CDR1 is DFQATT and CDR2 SNEGSKA (reference sequence). Trimming stripped 2 bases from V and 4 bases from J, with 14 bases between. The CDR3 DNA is TGCAGTGCTAGACTTTTGAGGGTGGGAGAGACCCAGTACTTC. It encodes CSARLLRVGETQYF.

V is TRBV20-1 and J is TRBJ1-1, with D unclear. V shed 4 bases and J shed 0 bases, with 12 bases lying between them. The CDR3 sequence is 14 residues long. Germline values: CDR1 DFQATT, CDR2 SNEGSKA (reference sequence). For the CDR3, the DNA is TGCAGTGCTAACCCCAGAACCATGAACACTGAAGCTTTCTTT. It is translated as CSANPRTMNTEAFF.

The chain is built from TRBV5-1 and TRBJ2-1; 8 bases align to TRBD1. The germline V gene encodes CDR1 SGHRS and CDR2 YFSETQ. V shed 3 bases, J shed 4 bases, and the junction held 6 bases outside the gene matches. The CDR3 spans 15 residues. In nucleotides, the CDR3 is TGCGCCAGCAGCTGGACAGGGTCGGGTTACAATGAGCAGTTCTTC. Translated: CASSWTGSGYNEQFF.

This chain uses TRBV5-4 with TRBJ2-5, with D perhaps matching TRBD2 (6 bases). CDR3 size: 14 residues. Trimming removed 4 bases from V and 5 bases from J, with 15 bases in between. Germline V gene lookup returns CDR1 SGHNT and CDR2 YYREEE (reference sequence). CDR3 DNA sequence: TGTGCCAGCAGCCCTGCCGGGACTCGGGAGACCCAGTACTTC. Translating gives CASSPAGTRETQYF.

With regard to this clonotype: This CDR3 fails to terminate in the conserved phenylalanine or tryptophan, so it likely reflects a read error. The chain couples TRBV24-1 to TRBJ1-1, with 9 bases that match TRBD1. This CDR3 is built from 14 residues. CDR1 and CDR2 from the germline V gene are KGHDR and SFDVKD. The CDR3 here is CATRDRGMNTEAFL. CDR3 sequence (DNA): TGCGCCACCAGAGACAGGGGGATGAACACTGAAGCTTTCTTG.

The chain is built from TRBV5-6 and TRBJ1-5; D may be TRBD1 (5 bases). The CDR3 has 15 residues. The germline V and J ends were trimmed by 0 bases and 3 bases, with 10 bases remaining between them. Germline lookup yields CDR1 SGHDT and CDR2 YYEEEE. The DNA for the CDR3 is TGTGCCAGCAGCTTGGCCGCAGGGCCCAATCAGCCCCAGCATTTT. Its protein is CASSLAAGPNQPQHF.

CDR3 region: CSVEGGSMNTEAFF. The DNA for the CDR3 is TGCAGCGTCGAGGGGGGGAGCATGAACACTGAAGCTTTCTTT. J is TRBJ1-1 and V is TRBV29-1; D may be TRBD1 (6 bases). Looked up from germline, CDR1 is SQVTM and CDR2 is ANQGSEA. The CDR3 has 14 amino acids. V lost 6 bases, J lost 0 bases, and 14 bases lay in between.

The V call is TRBV20-1, the J call TRBJ2-1, with unresolved D. Germline lookup yields CDR1 DFQATT and CDR2 SNEGSKA (reference sequence). V gave up 4 bases and J gave up 8 bases, with 15 bases separating them. The CDR3 has 13 residues. The CDR3 protein is CSATRNTRHEQFF. CDR3 bases: TGCAGTGCTACTAGAAACACTCGGCATGAGCAGTTCTTC.

The chain uses TRBV6-2 or TRBV6-3 and TRBJ2-5; maybe TRBD1 (5 bases). The CDR3 extends over 13 amino acids. Trimming removed 6 bases from V and 5 bases from J, with 13 bases in between. Germline CDR1 is MNHEY and CDR2 is SVGEGT. The CDR3 sequence is CASRPPGQETQYF. The CDR3 DNA follows: TGTGCCAGCAGACCGCCAGGGCAGGAGACCCAGTACTTC.

The chain employs TRBV20-1 and TRBJ2-7; TRBD2 matches 9 bases. Per germline, CDR1 DFQATT and CDR2 SNEGSKA (reference sequence). CDR3 length equals 16 residues. The V segment lost 1 base and the J segment 0 bases; nucleotides outside the gene matches: 7. The CDR3 bases are TGCAGTGCTAGAGGGCTAGCGGGATGGAGCTCCTACGAGCAGTACTTC. Amino acid sequence: CSARGLAGWSSYEQYF.

CDR3 DNA: TGCGCCAGCAGCCATGCTAGCGGCACGGCGGGCCTTTACGAGCAGTACTTC. The encoded protein is CASSHASGTAGLYEQYF. This chain joins TRBV4-1 and TRBJ2-7; 7 nucleotides line up with TRBD2. The CDR3 loop spans 17 amino acids. Trimming took 3 bases from V and 4 from J; bases not matched to a gene: 15. CDR1 and CDR2 from the germline V gene are MGHRA and YSYEKL.

The rearrangement uses TRBV12-3 or TRBV12-4 and TRBJ2-3; D gene uncertain. The CDR3 extends over 15 amino acids. Trimming cost V 7 bases and J 1 base, with 15 bases left between them. Here the CDR3 reads CASIPPGPRTDTQYF. The CDR3 DNA is TGTGCCAGCATCCCCCCCGGACCCCGCACAGATACGCAGTATTTT.

This clonotype was seen a few times. V and J are TRBV20-1 and TRBJ2-5, with 12 positions matching TRBD1. Germline V gene lookup returns CDR1 DFQATT and CDR2 SNEGSKA (reference sequence). V gave up 0 bases and J gave up 1 base; unmatched junction bases: 9. The CDR3 has 18 residues. CDR3 bases: TGCAGTGCTAGAGACGGTGGGGACAGGGGGCGCACCCAAGAGACCCAGTACTTC. This sequence encodes CSARDGGDRGRTQETQYF.

The gene calls are TRBV3-1 and TRBJ2-3, with D maybe TRBD1 (5 bases). V lost 4 bases and J 6 bases, leaving 11 bases between the germline ends. In germline, CDR1 is LGHDT, CDR2 YNNKEL (reference sequence). This CDR3 has 13 amino acids. CDR3 sequence reads: CASSRRVIDTQYF. CDR3 DNA: TGTGCCAGCAGCCGCAGGGTTATTGATACGCAGTATTTT.

This clonotype turned up a few times. This sequence joins TRBV3-1 and TRBJ2-1; 9 positions agree with TRBD2. This CDR3 is 16 amino acids long. J was trimmed by 4 bases and V by 10 bases; bases with no gene match: 14. CDR1 is LGHDT, CDR2 YNNKEL, per germline (reference sequence). For the CDR3, the DNA is TGTGCCATTCTGAGAGGGGCTAGCGGGAATTACAATGAGCAGTTCTTC. Translated, it gives CAILRGASGNYNEQFF.

This chain links TRBV10-2 with TRBJ1-1; 7 bases are a match to TRBD1. V lost 6 bases to trimming and J lost 5 bases; unmatched junction nucleotides: 3. The CDR3 is 12 amino acids. Germline V gene lookup returns CDR1 WSHSY and CDR2 SAAADI. This CDR3 reads CASSAGGTEAFF. The CDR3 DNA reads TGCGCCAGCAGCGCAGGGGGGACTGAAGCTTTCTTT.

The chain has TRBV13 and TRBJ2-3; 8 nucleotides match TRBD2. CDR1 is PRHDT, CDR2 FYEKMQ, per germline (reference sequence). The trim removed 6 bases at V and 8 bases at J, leaving 19 bases unmatched. This CDR3 contains 17 residues. CDR3 in amino acids: CASSSPGSGAPRVTQYF. CDR3 nucleotide sequence: TGTGCCAGCAGTTCCCCAGGTAGCGGGGCCCCCCGAGTTACGCAGTATTTT.

The sample holds a few counts of this clonotype. The chain couples TRBV5-1 to TRBJ2-1; 9 positions match TRBD1. Germline lookup yields CDR1 SGHRS and CDR2 YFSETQ. V dropped 0 bases and J dropped 3; count of bases not matched to a gene: 7. The CDR3 length is 17 residues. CDR3 DNA: TGCGCCAGCAGCTTGGCTCAAGGGACAGGGTACTACAATGAGCAGTTCTTC. Translating gives CASSLAQGTGYYNEQFF.

The genes are TRBV20-1 and TRBJ2-3, with D possibly TRBD2 on 6 matching bases. The CDR3 runs 16 residues. Trimming pared 3 bases from V and 0 bases from J, leaving 16 bases between. The germline V gene has CDR1 DFQATT and CDR2 SNEGSKA (reference sequence). In DNA, the CDR3 is TGCAGTGCTAGTGGACGAATTGGGACTAGCACAGATACGCAGTATTTT. Translation: CSASGRIGTSTDTQYF.

The V gene is TRBV20-1, the J gene TRBJ2-3; 9 bases line up with TRBD2. The germline gives CDR1 DFQATT, CDR2 SNEGSKA (reference sequence). The CDR3 is 15 residues long. V was pared by 5 bases and J by 0 bases, with 6 bases of the junction left unmatched. This chain's CDR3 is CSAPAGGGSTDTQYF. The CDR3 bases are TGCAGTGCTCCGGCGGGAGGGGGAAGCACAGATACGCAGTATTTT.